This T cell receptor beta chain derives from a study of blood T cells in healthy people across ages. The authors ran a second PCR of 7 to 11 cycles using a sample-barcoded 5' primer and a J-beta primer mix. A 12-random-nucleotide template-switch adaptor tagged each cDNA molecule. One entry per CDR3 protein results from TCRdb running MiXCR on the 5' RACE reads. The sample has about 1.6 million distinct CDR3 sequences, roughly 32% seen once. This clonotype has just a few counts. Germline V gene data show CDR1 as MNHEY and CDR2 as SMNVEV (reference sequence). There are 14 residues in the CDR3. V was cut by 5 bases and J by 0 bases, with 11 bases left in between.

Sequencing was done on a sample of blood. The clonotype was recovered from a woman aged 25 to 39 in good health. The chain uses TRBV27 and TRBJ2-7; TRBD1 is a possible D gene (6 bases). The CDR3 DNA reads TGTGCCAGCAGTAAGCCAGGGGCCTCCTACGAGCAGTACTTC. Translation: CASSKPGASYEQYF.